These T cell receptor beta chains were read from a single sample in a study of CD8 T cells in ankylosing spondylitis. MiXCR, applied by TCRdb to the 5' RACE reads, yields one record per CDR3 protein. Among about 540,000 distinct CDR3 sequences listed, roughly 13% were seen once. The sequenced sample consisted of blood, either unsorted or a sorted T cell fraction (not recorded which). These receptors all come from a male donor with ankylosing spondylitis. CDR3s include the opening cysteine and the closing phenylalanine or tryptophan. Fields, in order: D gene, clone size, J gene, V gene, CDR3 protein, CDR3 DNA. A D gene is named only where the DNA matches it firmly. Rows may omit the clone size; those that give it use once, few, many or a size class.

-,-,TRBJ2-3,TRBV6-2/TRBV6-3,CASGGGGTDTQYF,TGTGCCAGCGGGGGAGGCGGCACAGATACGCAGTATTTT
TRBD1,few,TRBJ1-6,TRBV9,CASSEGPSGTGSNSPLHF,TGTGCCAGCAGCGAGGGACCTTCCGGGACAGGGAGTAATTCACCCCTCCACTTT
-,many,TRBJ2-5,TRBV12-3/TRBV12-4,CASSLDVTQYF,TGTGCCAGCAGTTTGGACGTTACCCAGTACTTC
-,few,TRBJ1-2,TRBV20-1,CSAAKGDSGDNYGYTF,TGCAGTGCTGCCAAAGGGGACTCTGGGGATAACTATGGCTACACCTTC
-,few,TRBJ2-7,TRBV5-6,CASSFGSGGRSSYEQYF,TGTGCCAGCAGCTTCGGATCGGGCGGCCGATCCTCCTACGAGCAGTACTTC
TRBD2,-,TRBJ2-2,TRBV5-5,CASSLRAGAGTGELFF,TGTGCCAGCAGCTTGAGAGCGGGAGCGGGTACCGGGGAGCTGTTTTTT
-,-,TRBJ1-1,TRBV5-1,CASSLVTGRTEAFF,TGCGCCAGCAGCTTGGTGACCGGGCGGACTGAAGCTTTCTTT
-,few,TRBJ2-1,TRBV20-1,CSASRTADVGKQFF,TGCAGTGCTAGCAGGACAGCCGACGTTGGTAAGCAGTTCTTC
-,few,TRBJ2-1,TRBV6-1,CAIAMSGEGGNEQFF,TGTGCGATAGCCATGTCTGGAGAGGGGGGCAATGAGCAGTTCTTC
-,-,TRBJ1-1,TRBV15,CATSRAGTGNTEAFF,TGTGCCACCAGCAGAGCAGGGACTGGGAACACTGAAGCTTTCTTT
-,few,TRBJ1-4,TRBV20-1,CSARSGTVNEKLFF,TGCAGTGCTAGATCCGGGACTGTGAATGAAAAACTGTTTTTT
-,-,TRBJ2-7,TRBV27,CASSLGGGLSYEQYF,TGTGCCAGCAGCCTCGGCGGCGGCCTCTCCTACGAGCAGTACTTC
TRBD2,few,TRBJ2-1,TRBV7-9,CASRPTSTYSYNEQFF,TGTGCCAGCAGACCGACTAGCACCTACTCCTACAATGAGCAGTTCTTC
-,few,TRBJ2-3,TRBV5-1,CASSLESRTLTDTQYF,TGCGCCAGCAGCTTGGAATCGCGGACCCTAACAGATACGCAGTATTTT
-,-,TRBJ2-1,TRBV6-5,CASSYFGLAQSDNEQFF,TGTGCCAGCAGTTACTTCGGGCTAGCTCAAAGCGACAATGAGCAGTTCTTC
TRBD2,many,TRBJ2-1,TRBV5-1,CASSGGLAGYNEQFF,TGCGCCAGCAGCGGGGGACTAGCGGGTTACAATGAGCAGTTCTTC
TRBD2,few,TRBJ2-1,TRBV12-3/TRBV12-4,CASSPGLAGRYNEQFF,TGTGCCAGCAGTCCGGGACTAGCGGGACGTTACAATGAGCAGTTCTTC